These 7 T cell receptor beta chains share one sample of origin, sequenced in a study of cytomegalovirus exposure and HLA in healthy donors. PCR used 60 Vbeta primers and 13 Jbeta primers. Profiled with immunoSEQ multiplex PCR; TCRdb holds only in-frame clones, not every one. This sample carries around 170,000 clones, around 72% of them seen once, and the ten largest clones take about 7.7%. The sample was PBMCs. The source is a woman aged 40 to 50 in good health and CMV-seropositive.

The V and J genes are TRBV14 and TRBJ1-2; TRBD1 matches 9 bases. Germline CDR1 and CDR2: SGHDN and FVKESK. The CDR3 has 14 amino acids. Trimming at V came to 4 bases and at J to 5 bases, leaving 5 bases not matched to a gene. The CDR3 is CASSPTGGRYGYTF. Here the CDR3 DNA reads TGTGCCAGCAGCCCGACAGGGGGACGTTATGGCTACACCTTC. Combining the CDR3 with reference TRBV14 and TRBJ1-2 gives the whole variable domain EAGVTQFPSHSVIEKGQTVTLRCDPISGHDNLYWYRRVMGKEIKFLLHFVKESKQDESGMPNNRFLAERTGGTYSTLKVQPAELEDSGVYFCASSPTGGRYGYTFGSGTRLTVV.

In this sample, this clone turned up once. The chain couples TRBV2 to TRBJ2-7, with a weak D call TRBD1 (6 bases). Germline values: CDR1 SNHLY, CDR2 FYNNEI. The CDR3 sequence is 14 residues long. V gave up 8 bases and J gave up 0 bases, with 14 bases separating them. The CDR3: CASVGTSSSYEQYF. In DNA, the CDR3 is TGTGCCAGCGTCGGGACATCGAGCTCCTACGAGCAGTACTTC.

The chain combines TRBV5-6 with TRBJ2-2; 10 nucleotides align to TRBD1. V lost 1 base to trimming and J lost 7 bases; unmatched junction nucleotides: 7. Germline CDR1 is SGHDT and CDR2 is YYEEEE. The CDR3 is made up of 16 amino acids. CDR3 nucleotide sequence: TGTGCCAGCAGCTTGAGACAGGGGGCTATCGTCGGGGAGCTGTTTTTT. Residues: CASSLRQGAIVGELFF.

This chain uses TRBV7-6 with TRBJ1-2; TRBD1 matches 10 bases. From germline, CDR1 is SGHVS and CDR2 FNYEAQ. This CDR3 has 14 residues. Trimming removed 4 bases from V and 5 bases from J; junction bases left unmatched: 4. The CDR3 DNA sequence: TGTGCCAGCAGCTCAGACAGGGGGCAATATGGCTACACCTTC. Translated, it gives CASSSDRGQYGYTF. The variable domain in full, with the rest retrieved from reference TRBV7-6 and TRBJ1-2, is GAGVSQSPRYKVTKRGQDVALRCDPISGHVSLYWYRQALGQGPEFLTYFNYEAQQDKSGLPNDRFSAERPEGSISTLTIQRTEQRDSAMYRCASSSDRGQYGYTFGSGTRLTVV.

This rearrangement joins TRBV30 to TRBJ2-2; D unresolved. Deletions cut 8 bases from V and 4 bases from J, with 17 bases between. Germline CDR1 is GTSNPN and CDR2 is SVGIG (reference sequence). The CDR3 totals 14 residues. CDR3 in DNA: TGTGCCCGGACGCAGACAAGGTCCACCGGGGAGCTGTTTTTT. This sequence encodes CARTQTRSTGELFF. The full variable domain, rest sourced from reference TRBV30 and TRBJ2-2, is SQTIHQWPATLVQPVGSPLSLECTVEGTSNPNLYWYRQAAGRGLQLLFYSVGIGQISSEVPQNLSASRPQDRQFILSSKKLLLSDSGFYLCARTQTRSTGELFFGEGSRLTVL.

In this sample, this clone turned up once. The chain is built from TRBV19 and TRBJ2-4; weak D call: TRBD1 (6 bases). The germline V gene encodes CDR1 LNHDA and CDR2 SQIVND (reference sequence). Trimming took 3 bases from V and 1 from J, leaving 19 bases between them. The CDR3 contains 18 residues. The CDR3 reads CASSMMETRGPAKNIQYF. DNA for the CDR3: TGTGCCAGTAGTATGATGGAGACCAGGGGTCCGGCCAAAAACATTCAGTACTTC.

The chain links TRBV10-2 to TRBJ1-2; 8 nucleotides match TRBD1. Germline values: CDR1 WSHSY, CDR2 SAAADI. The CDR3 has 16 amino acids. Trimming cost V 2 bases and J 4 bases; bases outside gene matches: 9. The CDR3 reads CASSESPGQGTYGYTF. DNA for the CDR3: TGCGCCAGCAGTGAGAGCCCCGGACAGGGTACCTATGGCTACACCTTC.